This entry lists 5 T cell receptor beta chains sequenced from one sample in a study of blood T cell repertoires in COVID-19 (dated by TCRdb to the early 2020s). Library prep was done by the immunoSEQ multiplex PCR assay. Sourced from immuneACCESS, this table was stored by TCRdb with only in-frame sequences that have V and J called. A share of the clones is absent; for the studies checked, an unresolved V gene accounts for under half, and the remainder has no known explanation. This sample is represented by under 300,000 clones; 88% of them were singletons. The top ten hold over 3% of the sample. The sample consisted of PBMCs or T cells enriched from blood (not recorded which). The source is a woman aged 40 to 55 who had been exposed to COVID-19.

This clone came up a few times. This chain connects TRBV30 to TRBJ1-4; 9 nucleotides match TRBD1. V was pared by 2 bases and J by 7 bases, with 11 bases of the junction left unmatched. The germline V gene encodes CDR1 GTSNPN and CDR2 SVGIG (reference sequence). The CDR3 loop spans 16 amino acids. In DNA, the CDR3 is TGTGCCTGGAGTTTAGGGACAGGGAGCGGTGGTGAAAAACTGTTTTTT. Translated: CAWSLGTGSGGEKLFF. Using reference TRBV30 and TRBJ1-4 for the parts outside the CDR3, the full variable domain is SQTIHQWPATLVQPVGSPLSLECTVEGTSNPNLYWYRQAAGRGLQLLFYSVGIGQISSEVPQNLSASRPQDRQFILSSKKLLLSDSGFYLCAWSLGTGSGGEKLFFGSGTQLSVL.

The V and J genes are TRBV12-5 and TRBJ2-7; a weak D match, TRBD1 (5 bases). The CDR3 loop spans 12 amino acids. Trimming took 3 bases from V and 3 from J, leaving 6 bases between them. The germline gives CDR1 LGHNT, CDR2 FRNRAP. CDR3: CASGLDSYEQYF. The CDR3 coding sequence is TGTGCTAGTGGTTTAGACAGCTACGAGCAGTACTTC.

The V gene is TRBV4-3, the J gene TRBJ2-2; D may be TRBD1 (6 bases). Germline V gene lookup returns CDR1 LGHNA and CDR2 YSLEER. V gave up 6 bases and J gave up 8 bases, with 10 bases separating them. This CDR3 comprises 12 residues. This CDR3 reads CASSDTGGELFF. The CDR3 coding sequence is TGCGCCAGCAGTGATACAGGGGGGGAGCTGTTTTTT.

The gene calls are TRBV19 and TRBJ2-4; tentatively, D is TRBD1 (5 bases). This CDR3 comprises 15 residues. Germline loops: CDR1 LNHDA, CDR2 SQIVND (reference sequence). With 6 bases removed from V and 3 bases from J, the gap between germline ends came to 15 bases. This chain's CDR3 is CASRHQGLGKNIQYF. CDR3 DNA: TGTGCCAGTAGACACCAGGGATTAGGCAAAAACATTCAGTACTTC. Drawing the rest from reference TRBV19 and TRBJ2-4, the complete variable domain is DGGITQSPKYLFRKEGQNVTLSCEQNLNHDAMYWYRQDPGQGLRLIYYSQIVNDFQKGDIAEGYSVSREKKESFPLTVTSAQKNPTAFYLCASRHQGLGKNIQYFGAGTRLSVL.

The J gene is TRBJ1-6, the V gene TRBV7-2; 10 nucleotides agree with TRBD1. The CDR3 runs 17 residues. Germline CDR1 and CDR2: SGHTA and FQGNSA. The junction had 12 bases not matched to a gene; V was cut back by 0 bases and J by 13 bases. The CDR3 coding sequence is TGTGCCAGCAGCTTAGCAATACTCCGGGACAGGGGACAGCCCCTCCACTTT. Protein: CASSLAILRDRGQPLHF.